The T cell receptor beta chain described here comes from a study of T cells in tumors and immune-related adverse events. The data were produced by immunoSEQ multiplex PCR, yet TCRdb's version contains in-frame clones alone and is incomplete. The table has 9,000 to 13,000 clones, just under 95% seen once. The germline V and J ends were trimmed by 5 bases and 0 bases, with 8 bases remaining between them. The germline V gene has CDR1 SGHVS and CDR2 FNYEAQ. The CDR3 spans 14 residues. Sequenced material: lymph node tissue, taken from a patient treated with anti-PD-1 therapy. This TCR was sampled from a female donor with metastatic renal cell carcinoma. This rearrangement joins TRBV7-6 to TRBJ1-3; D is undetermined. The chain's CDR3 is CASSRDTSGNTIYF. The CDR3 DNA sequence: TGTGCCAGCAGCCGAGACACCTCTGGAAACACCATATATTTT.